This paragraph covers one T cell receptor (beta chain) sequence. Its specificity is unknown. An end of the junction differs from the germline gene, which may be a read error. The same CDR3 is also encoded by other DNA sequences in this sample. The CDR3 covers 15 residues. From germline, CDR1 is SGHAT and CDR2 FQNNGV. TCRdb keeps only in-frame clones here, not all; method: immunoSEQ multiplex PCR. The data hold about 26,000 clones, with about nine tenths observed a single time. These data are taken from a study of T cells in localized non-small cell lung cancer. Whole-study findings and limits: Heterogeneity within the tumor remains possible, as just one region underwent sequencing. Median detection of top 100 tumor clones in adjacent lung was 57 clones. The highest T cell clonality was in uninvolved adjacent lung, above tumor.

The specimen was peripheral blood, collected before any cancer treatment. This rearrangement joins TRBV11-2 to TRBJ1-2, with no clear D. This sequence originates from a female donor older than 55 with stage II squamous cell lung carcinoma. DNA of the CDR3: TGCGCCAGCAGCTTCAACACCGGGGTCGACTATGGCTACACCTTC. Protein sequence: CASSFNTGVDYGYTF.